This is a list of T cell receptor beta chains from one sample in a study of T cell responses to AZD1222 COVID-19 vaccine. Repertoires were generated with immunoSEQ multiplex PCR, while TCRdb's copy carries only in-frame clones and drops some. The table has some 140,000 clones, 86% seen once. The source material was peripheral blood, sampled on day 0 of MenACWY control vaccination. Receptors originate from an adult in good health. Each CDR3 is given with its conserved first and last residue. The D gene is left open where the match is weak. Clone size, where shown, is once, few, many, or a class for clones that have expanded.

CDR3aa	CDR3nt	abundance	d_gene	v_gene	j_gene
CASRFSLALGQLGFNEQFF	TGTGCCAGCAGGTTTAGCCTAGCCTTGGGACAGCTGGGGTTCAATGAGCAGTTCTTC	NA	TRBD1	TRBV7-8	TRBJ2-1
CASSLEGGDNQPQHF	TGCGCCAGCAGCTTGGAGGGCGGGGACAATCAGCCCCAGCATTTT	NA	NA	TRBV5-1	TRBJ1-5
CASSPLPGQGEIYEQYF	TGCGCCAGCAGCCCTTTACCGGGACAGGGGGAGATTTACGAGCAGTACTTC	NA	TRBD1	TRBV4-1	TRBJ2-7
CASSLQDFYGYTF	TGTGCCAGCAGCTTACAGGATTTCTATGGCTACACCTTC	NA	NA	TRBV7-2	TRBJ1-2
CASSEYMGEQFF	TGTGCCAGCAGTGAATATATGGGTGAGCAGTTCTTC	NA	NA	TRBV6-1	TRBJ2-1
CASSRTSGGLASTNEQFF	TGTGCCAGCAGCCGGACTAGCGGGGGGTTGGCAAGTACCAATGAGCAGTTCTTC	NA	TRBD2	TRBV9	TRBJ2-1
CASSPRDPSGGMKYTEAFF	TGTGCCAGCTCACCACGGGATCCCTCAGGGGGCATGAAGTACACTGAAGCTTTCTTT	NA	TRBD1	TRBV18	TRBJ1-1
CASSLDRNTEAFF	TGTGCCAGCAGCTTAGACAGGAACACTGAAGCTTTCTTT	NA	NA	TRBV7-9	TRBJ1-1
CASREDGTSGNTIYF	TGTGCCAGCAGAGAAGACGGAACCTCTGGAAACACCATATATTTT	NA	NA	TRBV6-1	TRBJ1-3
CASSPQYF	TGTGCCAGCAGCCCCCAGTATTTT	NA	NA	TRBV12-3/TRBV12-4	TRBJ2-3
CASSPVPGQGRKLFF	TGCGCCAGCAGCCCCGTCCCGGGACAGGGCCGAAAACTGTTTTTT	NA	TRBD1	TRBV5-1	TRBJ1-4
CATSRVGPYEQYF	TGTGCCACCAGCAGAGTCGGTCCGTACGAGCAGTACTTC	NA	NA	TRBV15	TRBJ2-7
CASTLSGGGTDTQYF	TGTGCCAGTACCCTCAGCGGGGGCGGGACAGATACGCAGTATTTT	few	TRBD2	TRBV19	TRBJ2-3
CSVGTGGLDGYTF	TGCAGCGTGGGGACAGGGGGATTGGATGGCTACACCTTC	NA	TRBD1	TRBV29-1	TRBJ1-2
CASSYSRTGREENTEAFF	TGTGCCAGCAGTTACTCCAGGACAGGGAGAGAGGAGAACACTGAAGCTTTCTTT	once	TRBD1	TRBV6-2/TRBV6-3	TRBJ1-1
CASSRSILQETQYF	TGTGCCAGCAGCCGGTCTATCCTCCAAGAGACCCAGTACTTC	NA	NA	TRBV9	TRBJ2-5
CASRTGIPGELFF	TGTGCCAGCCGAACGGGGATTCCCGGGGAGCTGTTTTTT	NA	NA	TRBV6-5	TRBJ2-2
CASSITVRGVSGNTIYF	TGTGCCAGCAGCATTACCGTCAGGGGGGTATCTGGAAACACCATATATTTT	NA	TRBD1	TRBV5-6	TRBJ1-3
CASSQGVWTGKDGANVLTF	TGTGCCAGCAGCCAGGGGGTATGGACAGGGAAAGACGGGGCCAACGTCCTGACTTTC	NA	TRBD1	TRBV14	TRBJ2-6
CASSRGWGTEAFF	TGTGCCAGCTCTCGGGGGTGGGGTACTGAAGCTTTCTTT	NA	NA	TRBV12-3/TRBV12-4	TRBJ1-1
CASRNTEAFF	TGTGCCAGTAGGAACACTGAAGCTTTCTTT	NA	NA	TRBV19	TRBJ1-1
CATSEAGRFNQPQHF	TGTGCCACCAGTGAAGCGGGACGGTTTAATCAGCCCCAGCATTTT	NA	NA	TRBV24-1	TRBJ1-5
CASSLGPSGRAYEQYF	TGTGCCAGCAGCTTAGGGCCTAGCGGGAGGGCCTACGAGCAGTACTTC	NA	TRBD2	TRBV7-9	TRBJ2-7
CATSRETGGSVHYEQYF	TGTGCCACCAGCAGAGAGACAGGGGGTTCAGTTCACTACGAGCAGTACTTC	NA	TRBD1	TRBV15	TRBJ2-7
CASSQGGQGNYGYTF	TGTGCCAGCAGCCAAGGGGGACAGGGGAACTATGGCTACACCTTC	NA	TRBD1	TRBV3-1/TRBV3-2	TRBJ1-2
CASSPTDREQFF	TGTGCCAGCTCACCAACAGATCGTGAGCAGTTCTTC	NA	NA	TRBV18	TRBJ2-1
CASRFSGARDTEAFF	TGTGCCAGCAGGTTCTCGGGGGCGCGGGACACTGAAGCTTTCTTT	NA	NA	TRBV28	TRBJ1-1
CASSLGPEQGGNSPLHF	TGCGCCAGCAGCTTGGGTCCCGAGCAGGGGGGAAATTCACCCCTCCACTTT	once	TRBD1	TRBV5-1	TRBJ1-6
CASSRGPTTNEKLFF	TGCGCCAGCAGCCGCGGACCCACAACTAATGAAAAACTGTTTTTT	NA	NA	TRBV23-1	TRBJ1-4
CASSGRVQGFDSNQPQHF	TGTGCCAGCAGTGGGCGGGTGCAGGGCTTCGATAGCAATCAGCCCCAGCATTTT	NA	NA	TRBV6-1	TRBJ1-5
CSTQPSWRAGGYTF	TGCAGTACCCAGCCCTCATGGAGGGCCGGTGGCTACACCTTC	few	NA	TRBV29-1	TRBJ1-2
CASRSDGRPTTTHNYGYTF	TGCGCCAGCCGTTCGGACGGAAGGCCTACAACAACGCATAACTATGGCTACACCTTC	NA	NA	TRBV5-1	TRBJ1-2
CASSPRAARHEKLFF	TGTGCCAGCAGCCCCAGGGCGGCTAGGCATGAAAAACTGTTTTTT	NA	NA	TRBV14	TRBJ1-4
CASRKDAGRPSNSNQPQHF	TGTGCCAGTAGGAAGGACGCAGGGAGGCCCTCTAATAGCAATCAGCCCCAGCATTTT	NA	NA	TRBV19	TRBJ1-5
CASSREGSSYEQYF	TGTGCCAGCAGCCGGGAGGGAAGCTCCTACGAGCAGTACTTC	NA	TRBD2	TRBV7-9	TRBJ2-7
CASSDLQGTANEKLFF	TGTGCCAGCAGTGACTTACAGGGTACGGCTAATGAAAAACTGTTTTTT	NA	NA	TRBV6-1	TRBJ1-4
CASSLALAGEREQYF	TGTGCCAGCAGCTTAGCCCTAGCGGGAGAAAGAGAGCAGTACTTC	NA	TRBD2	TRBV7-2	TRBJ2-7
CASYPGQWQETQYF	TGTGCCAGCTACCCCGGACAGTGGCAAGAGACCCAGTACTTC	NA	NA	TRBV6-5	TRBJ2-5
CSVDQENTEAFF	TGCAGCGTTGACCAGGAGAACACTGAAGCTTTCTTT	NA	NA	TRBV29-1	TRBJ1-1
CATKPSDKNTGELFF	TGTGCCACCAAACCATCCGACAAGAACACCGGGGAGCTGTTTTTT	NA	NA	TRBV28	TRBJ2-2